This TCR beta chain stems from a study of CD8 T cells in ankylosing spondylitis. Whole-study results and caveats: It appeared that ankylosing spondylitis blood was characterized by a TCR beta motif of several highly homologous variants. CD8+ cells made up the disease-linked clones, which were relatively rare in peripheral blood.

This clonotype was seen many times. The antigen remains undetermined. CDR3 size: 14 residues. The germline CDR1 and CDR2 sequences are SGHAT and FQNNGV. V trimming: 2 bases; J trimming: 9 bases; junction bases outside the gene matches: 6. From the 5' RACE reads, TCRdb called clonotypes with MiXCR, one entry per CDR3 protein. The sample contains roughly 440,000 distinct CDR3 sequences, approximately 17% of which appear only once. The rearrangement links TRBV11-2 to TRBJ2-1; TRBD2 matches at 8 bases. Sample: blood, either unsorted or a sorted T cell fraction (not recorded which). The TCR was taken from a male donor with ankylosing spondylitis. CDR3 nucleotide sequence: TGTGCCAGCAGCTTACTGGGACTAGGTTTTGAGCAGTTCTTC. It is translated as CASSLLGLGFEQFF.